This T cell receptor (beta chain) was profiled in a study of tumor and adjacent non-tumor tissue in lung cancer. Study overall: On average, productive TCRbeta reads reached some 4.2 million per sample. Study conclusions and caveats: Tumor tissue had significantly higher TCR diversity than normal lung. Patients with more diverse tumor TCRs had worse survival.

This CDR3 has 13 amino acids. V was clipped by 0 bases and J by 8 bases, with 11 bases between them. CDR1 and CDR2 (germline): DFQATT, SNEGSKA (reference sequence). This clonotype showed up many times. Its specificity is not known. No cell sorting was done before RNA was extracted from the tissue. The normal lung tissue was taken more than 3 cm from the tumor edge. A modified ARM-PCR protocol with three rounds of nested PCR amplified TCRbeta. TCRdb reanalysed the multiplex PCR reads using MiXCR and keeps one entry per CDR3 protein. The sample lists 60,000 to 80,000 distinct CDR3 sequences; roughly 70% were seen once.

The sequence was obtained from a woman in her forties or fifties with non-small cell lung cancer. The source material was distant non-tumor lung tissue. The J gene is TRBJ2-1, the V gene TRBV20-1; TRBD2 might be the D (5 bases). The CDR3 sequence: CSARDAEVDEQFF. CDR3 coding DNA: TGCAGTGCTAGAGATGCGGAGGTTGATGAGCAGTTCTTC.